These 20 T cell receptor beta chains were all obtained from the same sample, sequenced in a study of T cells in Graves' hyperthyroidism and ophthalmopathy. Template material for amplifying TCR beta CDR3 regions consisted of RNA transcripts. HTBI primers drove first-round RT-PCR of the TCR CDR3. TCRdb analysed the multiplex PCR reads with MiXCR anew, one entry per CDR3 protein. This sample has around 25,000 distinct CDR3 sequences, with 49% found just once. Sequencing was carried out using blood. The receptors were sampled from a woman in her 40s with Graves' hyperthyroidism that later progressed to Graves' ophthalmopathy.

The chain has TRBV15 and TRBJ2-2; D remains unclear. The CDR3 extends over 16 amino acids. Germline CDR1 is LNHNV and CDR2 is YYDKDF (reference sequence). Trimming pared 0 bases from V and 4 bases from J, leaving 12 bases between. This CDR3 is CATSRDQSRFTGELFF. The CDR3, as DNA: TGTGCCACCAGCAGAGATCAGAGCCGATTCACCGGGGAGCTGTTTTTT. Full variable domain (outside the CDR3, taken from reference TRBV15 and TRBJ2-2): DAMVIQNPRYQVTQFGKPVTLSCSQTLNHNVMYWYQQKSSQAPKLLFHYYDKDFNNEADTPDNFQSRRPNTSFCFLDIRSPGLGDTAMYLCATSRDQSRFTGELFFGEGSRLTVL.

A remark on this clonotype: This is likely a read error, given that the CDR3 carries no conserved phenylalanine or tryptophan at its end. The J gene is TRBJ2-7, the V gene TRBV6-5, with TRBD1 matching over 7 bases. Germline CDR1 MNHEY, CDR2 SVGAGI. V was pared by 2 bases and J by 4 bases, with 8 bases of the junction left unmatched. The CDR3 extends over 15 amino acids. CDR3 nucleotides: TGTGCCAGCAGTTACCCGAAGGGGGCGCTTTACGAGCAGTACCTC. This encodes CASSYPKGALYEQYL.

The V and J genes are TRBV7-3 and TRBJ2-7; 11 bases are a match to TRBD2. This CDR3 contains 15 residues. Unmatched junction bases numbered 6, after V lost 5 bases and J lost 3 bases. CDR1 is SGHTA and CDR2 is FQGTGA in the germline V gene. CDR3: CASSSLAGGIYEQYF. CDR3 nucleotide sequence: TGTGCCAGCAGCAGCCTAGCGGGAGGCATCTACGAGCAGTACTTC.

This clonotype was counted at least ten times. One base away lies a much larger clone, so this may be a sequencing read error. This chain connects TRBV12-3 or TRBV12-4 to TRBJ2-7; 7 bases align to TRBD2. Losses at the gene ends were 3 bases for V and 2 bases for J; bases not matched to a gene: 7. The CDR3 runs to 15 residues. The CDR3 here is CASSFEGGPAYEQYF. CDR3 DNA sequence: TGTGCCAGCAGTTTTGAGGGAGGGCCGGCCTACGAGCAGTACTTC.

This clonotype was detected ten times or more. This sequence joins TRBV13 and TRBJ2-2; D might be TRBD2 (7 bases). The CDR3 length is 15 residues. V dropped 5 bases and J dropped 3 bases, with 13 bases sitting between them. Germline CDR1 reads PRHDT; CDR2 reads FYEKMQ (reference sequence). CDR3 coding DNA: TGTGCCAGCAGCCCACAGGGAGGGTACACCGGGGAGCTGTTTTTT. This translates into CASSPQGGYTGELFF.

This clonotype has ten or more counts. Given a much more abundant clone one base away, this may be a read error. As the CDR3 is not closed by the conserved phenylalanine or tryptophan, this likely results from a read error. V usage is TRBV19 and J usage is TRBJ1-2, with D unclear. The length of the CDR3 is 12 residues. Between the trimmed V and J ends, which lost 3 bases and 8 bases, there was a span of 10 bases. Germline CDR1 and CDR2: LNHDA and SQIVND (reference sequence). The CDR3 region is CASSIDRRGYTS. In nucleotides, the CDR3 is TGTGCCAGTAGTATCGATAGACGGGGCTACACCTCC.

The table lists this clonotype with a count of one. The chain uses TRBV7-9 and TRBJ2-7, with D perhaps TRBD1 (5 bases). There are 15 residues in the CDR3. The V gene lost 2 bases and the J gene lost 5 bases, with 16 bases spanning the gap. Germline V CDR1 and CDR2: SEHNR, FQNEAQ (reference sequence). The CDR3 nucleotides read TGTGCCAGCAGCTTATTCGGAACTGGGGCCAACGAGCAGTACTTC. Encoded protein: CASSLFGTGANEQYF.

This clonotype qualifies as medium-sized. V gene TRBV20-1 combines with J gene TRBJ2-1, with 9 nucleotides matching TRBD2. The CDR3 runs 14 residues. The trim removed 6 bases at V and 6 bases at J, leaving 9 bases unmatched. Germline V gene sequence: CDR1 DFQATT, CDR2 SNEGSKA (reference sequence). CDR3 DNA: TGCAGTGCCCCAGCGGGAGGAGCCCGCAATGAGCAGTTCTTC. This translates into CSAPAGGARNEQFF.

This chain uses TRBV5-5 with TRBJ2-3; 12 bases agree with TRBD1. The germline V gene has CDR1 SGHKS and CDR2 YYEKEE (reference sequence). This CDR3 has 15 residues. The V gene end was trimmed by 6 bases and the J gene end by 6 bases; junction bases not matched to a gene: 8. CDR3 region: CASITGTGGFDTQYF. For the CDR3, the DNA is TGTGCCAGCATCACCGGGACAGGGGGCTTTGATACGCAGTATTTT. The variable domain in full, completed from reference TRBV5-5 and TRBJ2-3, reads DAGVTQSPTHLIKTRGQQVTLRCSPISGHKSVSWYQQVLGQGPQFIFQYYEKEERGRGNFPDRFSARQFPNYSSELNVNALLLGDSALYLCASITGTGGFDTQYFGPGTRLTVL.

V usage is TRBV20-1 and J usage is TRBJ1-1; TRBD1 matches at 10 bases. The trim removed 2 bases at V and 11 bases at J, leaving 2 bases unmatched. Per the germline V gene, CDR1 is DFQATT and CDR2 is SNEGSKA (reference sequence). The CDR3 loop spans 11 amino acids. DNA of the CDR3: TGCAGTGCTAGACAGGGACAGGGGGCTTTCTTT. This translates into CSARQGQGAFF.

This sequence joins TRBV9 and TRBJ2-5, with 7 bases identical to TRBD2. Trimming removed 4 bases from V and 4 bases from J; junction bases left unmatched: 7. The CDR3 runs 14 residues. In germline, CDR1 is SGDLS, CDR2 YYNGEE. The CDR3 region has the DNA TGTGCCAGCAGCCCGGATGGGGGGGGAGAGACCCAGTACTTC. It translates to CASSPDGGGETQYF.

V and J are TRBV20-1 and TRBJ2-7; 12 nucleotides align to TRBD2. Looked up from germline, CDR1 is DFQATT and CDR2 is SNEGSKA (reference sequence). J gave up 4 bases and V 6 bases, and 10 bases lay outside the gene matches. This CDR3 is built from 15 residues. This CDR3 is CSARLAGVDIYEQYF. For the CDR3, the DNA is TGCAGTGCCAGACTAGCGGGAGTAGACATTTACGAGCAGTACTTC.

In this sample, this clonotype turned up a few times. The rearrangement links TRBV15 to TRBJ2-3; D gene uncertain. V lost 1 base, J lost 2 bases, and 4 bases lay in between. This CDR3 is built from 13 residues. Germline values: CDR1 LNHNV, CDR2 YYDKDF (reference sequence). CDR3 bases: TGTGCCACCAGCAGAGCGTCCACAGATACGCAGTATTTT. It translates to CATSRASTDTQYF.

The chain couples TRBV7-3 to TRBJ1-2; weak D call: TRBD1 (5 bases). V dropped 5 bases and J dropped 7 bases, with 17 bases sitting between them. CDR3 length: 14 amino acids. Germline V gene data show CDR1 as SGHTA and CDR2 as FQGTGA. The CDR3 DNA reads as TGTGCCAGCAGCCCAACTAGGCCGGGGGGTGGCTACACCTTC. Its protein product is CASSPTRPGGGYTF.

This clonotype has at least ten counts. This chain uses TRBV11-2 with TRBJ2-5; D may be TRBD1 (5 bases). Trimming removed 2 bases at V and 1 base at J, with 11 bases between. CDR1 SGHAT and CDR2 FQNNGV come from the germline V gene. This CDR3 comprises 15 residues. The CDR3 reads CASSLPLGAQETQYF. In DNA form, the CDR3 reads TGTGCCAGCAGCTTACCCCTAGGGGCCCAAGAGACCCAGTACTTC.

For this clonotype: At one boundary the junction diverges from the germline segment, which might be a read error. The chain combines TRBV7-7 with TRBJ2-1; 14 bases agree with TRBD2. CDR1 is SSHAT and CDR2 is FNYEAQ in the germline V gene (reference sequence). This CDR3 contains 20 residues. CDR3 in DNA: TGTGCTAGCAGCTTAGTACTTGTCGGGACTAGCGGGAGACCCTACAATGAGCAGTTCTTC. Protein: CASSLVLVGTSGRPYNEQFF.

This chain uses TRBV15 with TRBJ2-3; D call uncertain. The germline V gene has CDR1 LNHNV and CDR2 YYDKDF (reference sequence). Trimming removed 1 base from V and 0 bases from J, with 5 bases in between. The CDR3 length is 14 residues. CDR3 loop: CATSRVLSTDTQYF. In nucleotides, the CDR3 is TGTGCCACCAGCAGAGTTCTTAGCACAGATACGCAGTATTTT. The full variable domain, its missing parts supplied by reference TRBV15 and TRBJ2-3, is DAMVIQNPRYQVTQFGKPVTLSCSQTLNHNVMYWYQQKSSQAPKLLFHYYDKDFNNEADTPDNFQSRRPNTSFCFLDIRSPGLGDTAMYLCATSRVLSTDTQYFGPGTRLTVL.

V is TRBV6-4 and J is TRBJ2-7; 7 positions agree with TRBD1. The CDR3 has 12 amino acids. V was pared by 10 bases and J by 5 bases, with 8 bases of the junction left unmatched. Germline CDR1 MRHNA, CDR2 SNTAGT. CDR3 DNA: TGTGCCAAATCAGGGGGTATTCACGAGCAGTACTTC. It encodes CAKSGGIHEQYF.

V and J are TRBV27 and TRBJ1-5; D is perhaps TRBD1 (5 bases). V lost 6 bases to trimming and J lost 5 bases, with 20 bases between them. Germline CDR1 and CDR2: MNHEY and SMNVEV (reference sequence). The CDR3 has 16 amino acids. In nucleotides, the CDR3 is TGTGCCAGCAGCCGGGGGGGGGATCGGCGCGATCAGCCCCAGCATTTT. It is translated as CASSRGGDRRDQPQHF.

This clonotype was observed at least ten times. The chain has TRBV3-1 and TRBJ1-1; a possible D gene is TRBD1 (6 bases). Trimming shortened V by 1 base and J by 2 bases, and 14 bases separated the two germline ends. The CDR3 loop spans 16 amino acids. Germline lookup yields CDR1 LGHDT and CDR2 YNNKEL (reference sequence). CDR3 nucleotide sequence: TGTGCCAGCAGCCAAGGAGGGGGGACGGTAAACACTGAAGCTTTCTTT. Amino acids: CASSQGGGTVNTEAFF. Based on the CDR3 plus reference TRBV3-1 and TRBJ1-1, the full variable domain is DTAVSQTPKYLVTQMGNDKSIKCEQNLGHDTMYWYKQDSKKFLKIMFSYNNKELIINETVPNRFSPKSPDKAHLNLHINSLELGDSAVYFCASSQGGGTVNTEAFFGQGTRLTVV.